Presented here are 22 T cell receptor beta chains from one specimen sequenced in a study of blood T cells in healthy people across ages. The use of a sample-barcoded 5' primer and a J-beta primer mix characterized a second PCR of about 6 to 11 cycles. One entry per CDR3 protein results from TCRdb running MiXCR on the 5' RACE reads. This sample has just under 750,000 distinct CDR3 sequences, with about a fifth found just once. Sequencing was carried out using blood. These receptors were collected from an older man in good health.

This clonotype showed up just a few times. This chain links TRBV20-1 with TRBJ2-7, with D uncertain. The germline CDR1 and CDR2 sequences are DFQATT and SNEGSKA (reference sequence). The CDR3 loop spans 12 amino acids. V shed 7 bases and J shed 3 bases, with 13 bases lying between them. CDR3 loop: CSVPSPGYEQYF. DNA of the CDR3: TGCAGTGTCCCTAGTCCGGGCTACGAGCAGTACTTC.

The chain has TRBV5-1 and TRBJ1-2; 7 bases map to TRBD1. V gave up 3 bases and J gave up 6 bases; unmatched junction bases: 8. Germline-derived CDR1 and CDR2 are SGHRS and YFSETQ. This CDR3 is built from 14 residues. The chain's CDR3 is CASSYGTAANGYTF. The CDR3 nucleotides read TGCGCCAGCAGCTACGGGACAGCGGCTAATGGCTACACCTTC.

The gene calls are TRBV19 and TRBJ1-1; D perhaps matches TRBD1 (5 bases). The CDR3 has 11 amino acids. Germline CDR1 and CDR2: LNHDA and SQIVND (reference sequence). Deletions cut 7 bases from V and 5 bases from J, with 8 bases between. CDR3 sequence reads: CASIGGTEAFF. The CDR3 nucleotides read TGTGCCAGTATCGGGGGGACTGAAGCTTTCTTT.

This chain connects TRBV24-1 to TRBJ2-5; D is ambiguous. The end of the DNA is better explained by TRBJ2-1, so the J call may be wrong. Germline V gene data show CDR1 as KGHDR and CDR2 as SFDVKD. The CDR3 extends over 13 amino acids. This CDR3 reads CATSDFGRVGQFF. CDR3 bases: TGTGCCACCAGTGATTTCGGCCGGGTAGGGCAGTTCTTC.

This clonotype was counted a few times. The V gene is TRBV20-1, the J gene TRBJ2-5; D gene ambiguous. The CDR3 contains 13 residues. The germline V gene encodes CDR1 DFQATT and CDR2 SNEGSKA (reference sequence). Trimming stripped 6 bases from V and 4 bases from J, with 15 bases between. CDR3 in DNA: TGCAGTGCCCCCTCCCTAACCTCAGAGACCCAGTACTTC. Protein product: CSAPSLTSETQYF.

The chain links TRBV7-8 to TRBJ2-7; 7 bases are a match to TRBD1. V lost 7 bases and J lost 6; bases outside the gene matches: 6. CDR1 is SGHVS and CDR2 is FQNEAQ in the germline V gene. This CDR3 spans 12 amino acids. CDR3 coding DNA: TGTGCCAGCACCACGACAGGGACCGAGCAGTACTTC. Its translation is CASTTTGTEQYF.

This clonotype has a handful of counts. J is TRBJ1-2 and V is TRBV6-5, with 9 bases identical to TRBD1. Unmatched junction bases numbered 3, after V lost 0 bases and J lost 4 bases. CDR1 and CDR2 from the germline V gene are MNHEY and SVGAGI. This CDR3 region has 15 residues. The CDR3 loop reads CASSYSKDRGYGYTF. CDR3 coding DNA: TGTGCCAGCAGTTACTCCAAGGACAGGGGCTATGGCTACACCTTC.

The V call is TRBV6-8, the J call TRBJ2-1; TRBD2 matches 7 bases. The CDR3 has 21 amino acids. Germline CDR1 and CDR2: MNHGY and SAAAGT. After removal of 6 bases from V and 0 bases from J, the junction contained 23 bases not matched to a gene. CDR3 in DNA: TGTGCCAGCAGCGAACCTGCAGAGGGGCTAGCGGTAACGAGCTCCTACAATGAGCAGTTCTTC. Translating it yields CASSEPAEGLAVTSSYNEQFF.

The rearrangement joins TRBV28 to TRBJ2-7, with D unclear. The CDR3 runs to 15 residues. V shed 6 bases and J shed 2 bases, with 17 bases lying between them. Germline loops: CDR1 MDHEN, CDR2 SYDVKM. DNA for the CDR3: TGTGCCAGCAGGCGTCTGGGTTCCCAACCCTACGAGCAGTACTTC. The encoded protein is CASRRLGSQPYEQYF.

This chain joins TRBV29-1 and TRBJ2-5, with 9 bases lining up with TRBD2. The CDR3 is 13 residues long. After removal of 7 bases from V and 4 bases from J, the junction contained 7 bases not matched to a gene. Germline lookup yields CDR1 SQVTM and CDR2 ANQGSEA. The chain's CDR3 is CSGNSGSGETQYF. The CDR3 DNA reads TGCAGCGGGAATAGCGGGAGCGGAGAGACCCAGTACTTC.

This clonotype was picked up many times. The chain carries TRBV6-5 and TRBJ2-3, with unresolved D. The germline V and J ends were trimmed by 6 bases and 1 base, with 11 bases remaining between them. Germline-derived CDR1 and CDR2 are MNHEY and SVGAGI. The CDR3 runs 14 residues. The DNA of the CDR3 is TGTGCCAGCAGATTATCAACGGGCACAGATACGCAGTATTTT. Residues: CASRLSTGTDTQYF.

This clonotype turned up a few times. V and J are TRBV4-3 and TRBJ2-2; 8 nucleotides align to TRBD2. Germline CDR1 is LGHNA and CDR2 is YSLEER. Trimming removed 4 bases from V and 8 bases from J; junction bases left unmatched: 6. The CDR3 runs 14 residues. CDR3 DNA sequence: TGCGCCAGCAGCCCTGCGGGGGGTCTAGGGGAGCTGTTTTTT. Encoded protein: CASSPAGGLGELFF.

This clonotype was recorded at least ten times. The chain employs TRBV25-1 and TRBJ1-2; the D is unclear. V lost 3 bases, J lost 5 bases, and 13 bases lay in between. Germline lookup yields CDR1 MGHDK and CDR2 SYGVNS. CDR3 length: 14 amino acids. CDR3 amino acids: CASSENPLGYGYTF. The CDR3 DNA is TGTGCCAGCAGTGAGAACCCGTTGGGGTATGGCTACACCTTC.

The CDR3: CASSLGQVGSGNEKLFF. For the CDR3, the DNA is TGCGCCAGCAGCTTGGGACAGGTGGGATCGGGAAATGAAAAACTGTTTTTT. The chain employs TRBV5-1 and TRBJ1-4; possibly TRBD1 for D (6 bases). Germline-derived CDR1 and CDR2 are SGHRS and YFSETQ. With 0 bases removed from V and 5 bases from J, the gap between germline ends came to 17 bases. The CDR3 totals 17 residues.

J is TRBJ1-1 and V is TRBV20-1; 7 positions match TRBD1. The germline V gene encodes CDR1 DFQATT and CDR2 SNEGSKA (reference sequence). This CDR3 has 14 residues. Unmatched junction bases numbered 5, after V lost 0 bases and J lost 4 bases. The CDR3 nucleotides read TGCAGTGCTAGAGATCTGGACAGGTTCACTGAAGCTTTCTTT. Encoded protein: CSARDLDRFTEAFF.

This clonotype was counted a few times. The chain joins TRBV4-3 to TRBJ2-2, with D perhaps TRBD2 (6 bases). V was clipped by 1 base and J by 1 base, with 10 bases between them. Germline assignment: CDR1 LGHNA and CDR2 YSLEER. This CDR3 has 16 amino acids. CDR3 coding DNA: TGCGCCAGCAGCCAAGTGGGGCGGGGGAACACCGGGGAGCTGTTTTTT. It codes for CASSQVGRGNTGELFF.

This clonotype was found a few times. The junction departs from the called germline gene at one end, perhaps through a read error. This rearrangement joins TRBV12-3 or TRBV12-4 to TRBJ1-2, with D tentatively TRBD1 (5 bases). This CDR3 region has 14 residues. The CDR3 region is CASSRLGANYGYTF. The CDR3 DNA follows: TGTGCCAGCAGTCGCCTTGGGGCTAATTATGGCTACACCTTC.

This clonotype was seen a handful of times. The gene calls are TRBV29-1 and TRBJ2-1, with TRBD1 matching 9 bases. This CDR3 has 18 residues. J gave up 6 bases and V 2 bases, and 17 bases lay outside the gene matches. From germline, CDR1 is SQVTM and CDR2 ANQGSEA. CDR3 coding DNA: TGCAGCGTTGAAACAGGGGGCGCGATAGGTGGGTCAGGCAATGAGCAGTTCTTC. It specifies CSVETGGAIGGSGNEQFF.

This clonotype came up a few times. The CDR3 DNA reads TGCAGTGCCGCTAGCGGCCAGGGGAAAAACATTCAGTACTTC. This gives the protein CSAASGQGKNIQYF. The V call is TRBV20-1, the J call TRBJ2-4; the D gene is possibly TRBD2 (7 bases). Germline lookup yields CDR1 DFQATT and CDR2 SNEGSKA (reference sequence). V was cut by 6 bases and J by 4 bases, with 16 bases left in between. The CDR3 runs to 14 residues.

This rearrangement joins TRBV25-1 to TRBJ2-1, with D perhaps matching TRBD2 (7 bases). V was trimmed by 8 bases and J by 2 bases, leaving 16 bases between them. Germline CDR1 and CDR2: MGHDK and SYGVNS. The CDR3 contains 15 residues. CDR3 coding DNA: TGTGCCAGCTCGACGAGGCGGGGGCCCTACAATGAGCAGTTCTTC. Translating gives CASSTRRGPYNEQFF. Supplemented by reference TRBV25-1 and TRBJ2-1, the full variable domain reads EADIYQTPRYLVIGTGKKITLECSQTMGHDKMYWYQQDPGMELHLIHYSYGVNSTEKGDLSSESTVSRIRTEHFPLTLESARPSHTSQYLCASSTRRGPYNEQFFGPGTRLTVL.

J is TRBJ1-2 and V is TRBV18; D may be TRBD1 (5 bases). The germline V gene encodes CDR1 KGHSH and CDR2 LQKENI. This CDR3 contains 14 residues. V lost 0 bases, J lost 8 bases, and 13 bases lay in between. The CDR3 region is CASSPPGTNGGYTF. CDR3 in DNA: TGTGCCAGCTCACCACCGGGGACGAACGGGGGCTACACCTTC.

This clonotype was detected a few times. DNA of the CDR3: TGCAGCGTAACCTCAGGGTCCGGGGCCAACGTCCTGACTTTC. It yields the protein CSVTSGSGANVLTF. The gene calls are TRBV29-1 and TRBJ2-6; perhaps TRBD1 as D (5 bases). From germline, CDR1 is SQVTM and CDR2 ANQGSEA. The CDR3 runs to 14 residues. V was cut by 6 bases and J by 4 bases, with 13 bases left in between.